The present entry profiles one TCR beta chain with its context. Per donor, one heparinised blood draw averaged about 116 mL. The record originates from a study of beta chain features in type 1 diabetes. Reverse transcription of all isolated RNA meant that expressed TCRB transcripts were sequenced. Assay: immunoSEQ multiplex PCR; the TCRdb copy retains only in-frame clones and omits some. The sample has 120,000 to 150,000 clones; about 51% are singletons. The material sequenced was Tregs from blood. This sequence was found in a man aged 18 to 29 in good health.

The CDR3, as DNA: TGTGCCAGCAGCTTGTACACAGATACGCAGTATTTT. This translates into CASSLYTDTQYF. V gene TRBV5-6 combines with J gene TRBJ2-3, with D uncertain. The germline V and J ends were trimmed by 1 base and 2 bases, with 2 bases remaining between them. Germline V lookup: CDR1 SGHDT, CDR2 YYEEEE. The CDR3 runs 12 residues.